This T cell receptor beta chain was recovered during a study of shared clonotypes between healthy human individuals. Trimming took off 0 bases at V and 6 bases at J, with 12 bases between the two ends. CDR1 is MNHEY and CDR2 is SVGAGI in the germline V gene. CDR3 length: 15 amino acids. Clones were sequenced by immunoSEQ multiplex PCR, and TCRdb holds only the in-frame ones, with some missing. The repertoire has over a million clones, 75% to 80% of them found once; the top ten carry 0.5% to 0.65%. In regard to this clone: The antigen remains undetermined.

Study-wide results and limits: Estimated richness values were generally larger in naive subsets than in memory subsets. Researchers sampled blood only, noting tissue repertoires likely differ. Non-shared clonotypes were found to have lower generation probabilities than the clonotypes that were shared by all four of the sorted-subset donors.

The sequenced sample consisted of memory CD4+ T cells from PBMCs. Subset of the sample: CD45RA-negative fraction. V gene TRBV6-5 combines with J gene TRBJ1-5, with no clear D. The TCR originated in a man aged 18-30 years in good health. Some clones in this sample may be carry-over from other donors' samples. The chain's CDR3 is CASSYSSGIRQPQHF. The CDR3 coding sequence is TGTGCCAGCAGTTACTCATCCGGGATTCGTCAGCCCCAGCATTTT.